What follows describes a single T cell receptor (beta chain). The data belong to a study of blood T cells in healthy people across ages. A second PCR of about 7 to 12 cycles used a sample-barcoded 5' primer and a J-beta primer mix. Template switching added a 12-random-nucleotide identifier to every cDNA molecule. TCRdb analysed the 5' RACE reads with MiXCR anew, one entry per CDR3 protein. Of some 890,000 distinct CDR3 sequences listed, about 29% are singletons. The V gene lost 8 bases and the J gene lost 2 bases, with 17 bases spanning the gap. The germline V gene encodes CDR1 KGHSH and CDR2 LQKENI. The CDR3 is 15 residues long. These data are also associated with another study on T cells of mothers and their children. From that report: Second-round PCR products received sample barcodes and 2-4 random nucleotides from the M1S primer.

This sequence was found in a woman between 40 and 50 years old in good health. The chain couples TRBV18 to TRBJ2-3; the D gene is possibly TRBD1 (6 bases). The sample taken for sequencing was blood. DNA for the CDR3: TGTGCCAGCACTCTACAGGGTACCTCCACAGATACGCAGTATTTT. As protein: CASTLQGTSTDTQYF.